The clone carrying this T cell receptor beta chain was observed a single time. This record belongs to a study of Graves' ophthalmopathy and Graves' hyperthyroidism. Trimming took 6 bases from V and 0 from J, leaving 11 bases between them. This CDR3 is 15 amino acids long. The germline V gene encodes CDR1 MNHNY and CDR2 SVGAGI (reference sequence). For repertoire sequencing, the TCR beta CDR3 regions were amplified from RNA transcripts. Second-round multiplex PCR came after first-round RT-PCR with HTBI primers. TCRdb called the multiplex PCR reads again in MiXCR, with one record for every CDR3 protein. The data hold a few hundred thousand distinct CDR3 sequences, with under 45% observed a single time.

Sequenced: peripheral blood or thyroid tissue (not recorded which). This chain joins TRBV6-6 and TRBJ1-4; weak D call: TRBD1 (6 bases). The clonotype originates from an adult man with Graves' hyperthyroidism. CDR3 loop: CASSDRKTTNEKLFF. In DNA form, the CDR3 reads TGTGCCAGCAGCGACAGGAAAACAACTAATGAAAAACTGTTTTTT.